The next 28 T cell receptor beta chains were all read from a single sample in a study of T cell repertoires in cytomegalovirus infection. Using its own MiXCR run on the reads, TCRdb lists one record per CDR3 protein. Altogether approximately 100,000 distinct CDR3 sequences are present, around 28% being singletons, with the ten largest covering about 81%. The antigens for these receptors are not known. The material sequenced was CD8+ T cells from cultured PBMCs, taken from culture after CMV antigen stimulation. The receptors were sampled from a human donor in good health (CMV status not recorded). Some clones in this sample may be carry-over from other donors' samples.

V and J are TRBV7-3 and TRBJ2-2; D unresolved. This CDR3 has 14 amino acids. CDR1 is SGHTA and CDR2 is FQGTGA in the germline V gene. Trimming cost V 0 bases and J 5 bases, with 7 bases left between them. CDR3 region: CASSLTGLTGELFF. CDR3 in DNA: TGTGCCAGCAGCTTAACAGGGCTAACCGGGGAGCTGTTTTTT.

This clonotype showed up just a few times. This chain's CDR3 is CASSTAGKYGETQYF. In nucleotides, the CDR3 is TGTGCCAGCAGCACCGCAGGGAAATATGGGGAGACCCAGTACTTC. The rearrangement uses TRBV7-9 and TRBJ2-5; possible D gene TRBD1, 5 bases. The CDR3 totals 15 residues. Germline lookup yields CDR1 SEHNR and CDR2 FQNEAQ (reference sequence). V lost 5 bases to trimming and J lost 5 bases, with 18 bases between them.

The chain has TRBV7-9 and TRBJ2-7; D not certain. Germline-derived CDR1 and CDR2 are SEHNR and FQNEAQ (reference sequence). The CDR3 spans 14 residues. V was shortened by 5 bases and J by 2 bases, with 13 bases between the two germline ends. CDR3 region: CASSPPPGTYEQYF. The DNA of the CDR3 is TGTGCCAGCAGCCCACCCCCAGGAACCTACGAGCAGTACTTC. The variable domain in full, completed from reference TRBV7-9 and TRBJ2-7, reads DTGVSQNPRHKITKRGQNVTFRCDPISEHNRLYWYRQTLGQGPEFLTYFQNEAQLEKSRLLSDRFSAERPKGSFSTLEIQRTEQGDSAMYLCASSPPPGTYEQYFGPGTRLTVT.

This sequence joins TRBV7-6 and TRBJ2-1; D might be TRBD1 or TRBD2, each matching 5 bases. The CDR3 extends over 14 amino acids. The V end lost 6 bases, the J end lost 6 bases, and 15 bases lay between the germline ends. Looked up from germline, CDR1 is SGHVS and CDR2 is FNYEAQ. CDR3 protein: CASSHLGVRNEQFF. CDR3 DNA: TGTGCCAGCAGTCACCTGGGGGTTCGCAATGAGCAGTTCTTC.

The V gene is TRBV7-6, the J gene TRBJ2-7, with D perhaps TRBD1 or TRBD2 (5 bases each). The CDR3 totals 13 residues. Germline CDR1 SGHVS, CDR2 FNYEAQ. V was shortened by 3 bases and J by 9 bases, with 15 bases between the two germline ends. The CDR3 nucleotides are TGTGCCAGCAGCTTCGGGACGGACCTAATGCAGTACTTC. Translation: CASSFGTDLMQYF. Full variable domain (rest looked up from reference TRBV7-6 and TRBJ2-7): GAGVSQSPRYKVTKRGQDVALRCDPISGHVSLYWYRQALGQGPEFLTYFNYEAQQDKSGLPNDRFSAERPEGSISTLTIQRTEQRDSAMYRCASSFGTDLMQYFGPGTRLTVT.

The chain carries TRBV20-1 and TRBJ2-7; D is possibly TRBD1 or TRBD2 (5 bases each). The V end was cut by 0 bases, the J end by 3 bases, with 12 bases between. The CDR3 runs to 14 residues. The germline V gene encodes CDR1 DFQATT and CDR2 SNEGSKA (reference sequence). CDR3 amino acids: CSARDRQGVYEQYF. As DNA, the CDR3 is TGCAGTGCTAGAGATCGGCAGGGAGTCTACGAGCAGTACTTC.

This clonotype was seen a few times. The CDR3 loop is CASYDRAGREQLRAFF. The CDR3 nucleotides read TGTGCCAGCTACGACAGGGCCGGGCGGGAGCAGTTACGGGCTTTCTTT. The chain employs TRBV28 and TRBJ1-1, with TRBD1 matching over 7 bases. The length of the CDR3 is 16 residues. Germline CDR1 MDHEN, CDR2 SYDVKM. Unmatched junction bases numbered 23, after V lost 8 bases and J lost 11 bases. The whole variable domain, filled in from reference TRBV28 and TRBJ1-1, reads DVKVTQSSRYLVKRTGEKVFLECVQDMDHENMFWYRQDPGLGLRLIYFSYDVKMKEKGDIPEGYSVSREKKERFSLILESASTNQTSMYLCASYDRAGREQLRAFFGQGTRLTVV.

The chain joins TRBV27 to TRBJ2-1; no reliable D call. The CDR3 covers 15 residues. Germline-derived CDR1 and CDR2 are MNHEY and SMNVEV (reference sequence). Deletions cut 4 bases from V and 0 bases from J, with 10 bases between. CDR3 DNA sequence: TGTGCCAGCAGTTCCCCTTCCAGCTCCTACAATGAGCAGTTCTTC. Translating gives CASSSPSSSYNEQFF.

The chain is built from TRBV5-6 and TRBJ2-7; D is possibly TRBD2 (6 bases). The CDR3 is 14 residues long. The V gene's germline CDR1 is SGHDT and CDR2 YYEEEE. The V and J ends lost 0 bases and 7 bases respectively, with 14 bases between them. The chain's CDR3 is CASSLGGTRGEQYF. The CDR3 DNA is TGTGCCAGCAGCTTGGGTGGGACTCGGGGGGAGCAGTACTTC.

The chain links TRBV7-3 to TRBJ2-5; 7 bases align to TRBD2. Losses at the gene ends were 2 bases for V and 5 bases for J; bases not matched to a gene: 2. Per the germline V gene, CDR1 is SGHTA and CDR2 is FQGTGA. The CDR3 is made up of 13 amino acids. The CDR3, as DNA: TGTGCCAGCAGCTTAGCGGGAGCGGAGACCCAGTACTTC. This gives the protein CASSLAGAETQYF.

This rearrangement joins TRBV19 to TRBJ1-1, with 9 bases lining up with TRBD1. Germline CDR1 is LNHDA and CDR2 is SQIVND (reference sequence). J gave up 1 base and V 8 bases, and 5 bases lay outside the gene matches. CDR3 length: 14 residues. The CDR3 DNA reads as TGTGCCAGTGCCTTACAGGGGGCGAACACTGAAGCTTTCTTT. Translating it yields CASALQGANTEAFF.

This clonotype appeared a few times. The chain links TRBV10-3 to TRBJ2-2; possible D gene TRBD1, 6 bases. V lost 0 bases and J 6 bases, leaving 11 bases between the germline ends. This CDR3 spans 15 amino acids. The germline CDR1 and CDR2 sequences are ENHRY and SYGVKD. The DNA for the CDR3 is TGTGCCATCAGTGAGTCCTGGACAGTAGCCGGGGAGCTGTTTTTT. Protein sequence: CAISESWTVAGELFF.

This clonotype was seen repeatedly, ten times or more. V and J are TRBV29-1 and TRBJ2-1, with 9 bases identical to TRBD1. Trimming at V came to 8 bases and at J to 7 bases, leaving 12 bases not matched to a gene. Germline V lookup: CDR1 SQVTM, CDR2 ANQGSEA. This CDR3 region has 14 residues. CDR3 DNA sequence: TGCAGCCCGTACGGCGGGGACAGGGTAAATGAGCAGTTCTTC. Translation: CSPYGGDRVNEQFF.

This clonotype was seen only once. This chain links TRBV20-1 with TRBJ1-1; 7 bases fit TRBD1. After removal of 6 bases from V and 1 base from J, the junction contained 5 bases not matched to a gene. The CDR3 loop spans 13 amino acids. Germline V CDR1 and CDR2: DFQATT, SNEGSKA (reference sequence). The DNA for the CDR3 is TGCAGTGCCTCGGGACAGTCGAACACTGAAGCTTTCTTT. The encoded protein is CSASGQSNTEAFF.

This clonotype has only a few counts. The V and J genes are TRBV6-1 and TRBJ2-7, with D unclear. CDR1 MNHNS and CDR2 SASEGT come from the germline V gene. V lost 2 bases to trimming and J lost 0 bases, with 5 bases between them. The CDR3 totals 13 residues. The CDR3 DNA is TGTGCCAGCAGTGAAAACCTCTCCTACGAGCAGTACTTC. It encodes CASSENLSYEQYF.

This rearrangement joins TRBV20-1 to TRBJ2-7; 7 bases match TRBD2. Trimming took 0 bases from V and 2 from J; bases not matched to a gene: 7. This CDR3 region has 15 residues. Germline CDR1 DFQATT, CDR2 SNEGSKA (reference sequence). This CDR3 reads CSARDGLGFTYEQYF. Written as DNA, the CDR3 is TGCAGTGCTAGAGACGGACTAGGGTTCACCTACGAGCAGTACTTC.

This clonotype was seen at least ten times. CDR3 sequence: CASSLKRGNQETQYF. CDR3 coding DNA: TGTGCCAGCAGCTTAAAGCGGGGGAACCAAGAGACCCAGTACTTC. The chain recombines TRBV11-1 with TRBJ2-5, with 8 bases identical to TRBD2. The germline V gene has CDR1 SGHAT and CDR2 FQDESV (reference sequence). This CDR3 has 15 residues. Trimming cost V 2 bases and J 0 bases; bases outside gene matches: 2.

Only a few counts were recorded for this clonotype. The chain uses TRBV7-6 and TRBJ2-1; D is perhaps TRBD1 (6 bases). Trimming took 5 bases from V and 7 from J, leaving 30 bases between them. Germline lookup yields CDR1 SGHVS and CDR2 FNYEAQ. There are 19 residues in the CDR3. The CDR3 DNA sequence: TGTGCCAGCAGCCCACAGGGAGCATACCGCATTGTAGAAGGGAATGAGCAGTTCTTC. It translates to CASSPQGAYRIVEGNEQFF. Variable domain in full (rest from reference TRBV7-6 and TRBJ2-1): GAGVSQSPRYKVTKRGQDVALRCDPISGHVSLYWYRQALGQGPEFLTYFNYEAQQDKSGLPNDRFSAERPEGSISTLTIQRTEQRDSAMYRCASSPQGAYRIVEGNEQFFGPGTRLTVL.

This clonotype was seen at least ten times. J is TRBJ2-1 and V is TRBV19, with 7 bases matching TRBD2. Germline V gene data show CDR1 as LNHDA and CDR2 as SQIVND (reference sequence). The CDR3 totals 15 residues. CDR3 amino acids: CATEKGAGRYNEQFF. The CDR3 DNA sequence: TGTGCTACGGAAAAAGGAGCGGGGAGGTACAATGAGCAGTTCTTC.

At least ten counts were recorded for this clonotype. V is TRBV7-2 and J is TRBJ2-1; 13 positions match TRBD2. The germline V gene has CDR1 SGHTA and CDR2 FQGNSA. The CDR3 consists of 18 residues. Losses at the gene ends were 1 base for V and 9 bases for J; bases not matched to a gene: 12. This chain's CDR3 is CASSLGPRTSGGRGEQFF. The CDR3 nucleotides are TGTGCCAGCAGCTTAGGGCCTAGGACTAGCGGGGGTCGCGGTGAGCAGTTCTTC.

CDR3: CASSWTGATDTQYF. Here the CDR3 DNA reads TGTGCCAGCAGCTGGACAGGGGCAACAGATACGCAGTATTTT. The rearrangement uses TRBV7-9 and TRBJ2-3; 9 nucleotides match TRBD1. There are 14 residues in the CDR3. V lost 4 bases, J lost 3 bases, and 2 bases stayed unmatched. The germline V gene has CDR1 SEHNR and CDR2 FQNEAQ (reference sequence).

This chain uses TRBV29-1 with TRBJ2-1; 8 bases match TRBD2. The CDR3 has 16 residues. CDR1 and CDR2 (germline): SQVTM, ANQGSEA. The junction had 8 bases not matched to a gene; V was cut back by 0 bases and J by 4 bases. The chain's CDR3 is CSVEDPAGLDYNEQFF. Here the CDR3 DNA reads TGCAGCGTTGAAGATCCGGCGGGACTAGATTACAATGAGCAGTTCTTC.

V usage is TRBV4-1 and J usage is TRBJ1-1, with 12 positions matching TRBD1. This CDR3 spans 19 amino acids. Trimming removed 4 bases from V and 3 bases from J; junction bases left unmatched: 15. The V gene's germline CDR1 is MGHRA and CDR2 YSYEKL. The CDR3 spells CASSRKTPGQGALDTEAFF. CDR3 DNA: TGCGCCAGCAGCCGGAAGACCCCGGGACAGGGGGCTCTGGACACTGAAGCTTTCTTT.

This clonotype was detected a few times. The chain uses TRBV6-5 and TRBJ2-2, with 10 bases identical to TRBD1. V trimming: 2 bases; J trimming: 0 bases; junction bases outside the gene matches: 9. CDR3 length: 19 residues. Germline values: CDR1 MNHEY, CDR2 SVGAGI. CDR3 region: CASSYPPGQGPANTGELFF. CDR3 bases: TGTGCCAGCAGTTACCCCCCGGGACAGGGGCCCGCGAACACCGGGGAGCTGTTTTTT.

CDR3 sequence: CASSYIGEDTQYF. For the CDR3, the DNA is TGTGCCAGCAGCTACATTGGGGAGGATACGCAGTATTTT. The J gene is TRBJ2-3, the V gene TRBV27, with D tentatively TRBD2 (5 bases). Trimming cost V 6 bases and J 6 bases, with 13 bases left between them. CDR1 is MNHEY and CDR2 is SMNVEV in the germline V gene (reference sequence). This CDR3 spans 13 amino acids.

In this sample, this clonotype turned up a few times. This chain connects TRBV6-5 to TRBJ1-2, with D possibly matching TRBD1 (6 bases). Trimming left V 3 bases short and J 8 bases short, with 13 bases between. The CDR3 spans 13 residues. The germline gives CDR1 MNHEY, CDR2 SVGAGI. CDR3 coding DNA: TGTGCCAGCAGTTATGCAGGGGAAGGAGGCTACACCTTC. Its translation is CASSYAGEGGYTF.

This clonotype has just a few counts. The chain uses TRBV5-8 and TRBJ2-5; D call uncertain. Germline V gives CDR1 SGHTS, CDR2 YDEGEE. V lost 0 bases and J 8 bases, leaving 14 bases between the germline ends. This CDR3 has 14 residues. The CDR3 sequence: CASSLGGSATTQYF. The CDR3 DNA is TGTGCCAGCAGCTTGGGGGGATCGGCTACAACCCAGTACTTC.

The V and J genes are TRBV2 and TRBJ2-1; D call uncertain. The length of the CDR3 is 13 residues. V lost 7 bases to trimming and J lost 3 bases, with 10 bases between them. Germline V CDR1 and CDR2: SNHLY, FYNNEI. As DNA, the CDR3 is TGTGCCAGCATGGCAGGCGACTACAATGAGCAGTTCTTC. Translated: CASMAGDYNEQFF.